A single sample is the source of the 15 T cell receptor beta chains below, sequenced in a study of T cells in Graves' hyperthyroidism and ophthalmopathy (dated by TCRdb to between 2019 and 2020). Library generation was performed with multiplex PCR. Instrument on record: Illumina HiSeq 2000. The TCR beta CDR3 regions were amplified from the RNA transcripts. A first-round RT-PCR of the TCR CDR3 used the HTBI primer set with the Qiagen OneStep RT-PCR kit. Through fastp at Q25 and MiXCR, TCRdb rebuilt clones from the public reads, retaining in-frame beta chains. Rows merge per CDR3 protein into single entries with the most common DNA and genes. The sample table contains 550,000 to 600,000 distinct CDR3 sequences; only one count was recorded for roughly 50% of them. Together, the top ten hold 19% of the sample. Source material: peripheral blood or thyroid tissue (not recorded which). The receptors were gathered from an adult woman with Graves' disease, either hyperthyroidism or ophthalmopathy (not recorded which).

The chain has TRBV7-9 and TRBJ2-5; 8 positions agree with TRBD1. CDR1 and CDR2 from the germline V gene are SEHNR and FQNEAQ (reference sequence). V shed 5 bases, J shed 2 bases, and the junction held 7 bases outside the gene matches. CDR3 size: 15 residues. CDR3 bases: TGTGCCAGCAGCACACTCGGACAGGGACAAGAGACCCAGTACTTC. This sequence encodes CASSTLGQGQETQYF. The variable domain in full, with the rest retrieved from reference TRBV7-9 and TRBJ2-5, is DTGVSQNPRHKITKRGQNVTFRCDPISEHNRLYWYRQTLGQGPEFLTYFQNEAQLEKSRLLSDRFSAERPKGSFSTLEIQRTEQGDSAMYLCASSTLGQGQETQYFGPGTRLLVL.

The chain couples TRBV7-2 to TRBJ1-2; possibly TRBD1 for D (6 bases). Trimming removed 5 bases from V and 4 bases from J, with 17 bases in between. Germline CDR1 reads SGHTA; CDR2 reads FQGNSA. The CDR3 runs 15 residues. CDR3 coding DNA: TGTGCCAGCAGCCCTACCGCGACAGGCAGCTATGGCTACACCTTC. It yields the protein CASSPTATGSYGYTF.

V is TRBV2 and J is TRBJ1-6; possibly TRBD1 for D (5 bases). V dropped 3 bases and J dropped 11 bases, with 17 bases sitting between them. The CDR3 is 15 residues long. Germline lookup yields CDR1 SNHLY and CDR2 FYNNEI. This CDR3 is CASSEGGTGGTPLHF. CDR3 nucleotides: TGTGCCAGCAGTGAGGGGGGGACCGGGGGGACACCCCTCCACTTT.

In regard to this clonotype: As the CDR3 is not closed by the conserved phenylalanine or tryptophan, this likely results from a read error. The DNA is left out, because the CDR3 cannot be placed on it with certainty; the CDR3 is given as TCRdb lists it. CDR3 residues: CATSREQGE. The J gene is TRBJ1-5, the V gene TRBV15; TRBD1, as called in the table, went unchecked against the DNA. Germline CDR1 and CDR2: LNHNV and YYDKDF (reference sequence). 9 amino acids form the CDR3, both terminal residues included.

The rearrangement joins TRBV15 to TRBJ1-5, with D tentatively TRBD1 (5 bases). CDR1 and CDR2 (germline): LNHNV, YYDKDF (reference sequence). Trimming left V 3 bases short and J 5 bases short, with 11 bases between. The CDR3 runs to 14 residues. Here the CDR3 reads CATSSFGGDQPQHF. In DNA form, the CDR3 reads TGTGCCACCAGCAGTTTTGGAGGGGATCAGCCCCAGCATTTT. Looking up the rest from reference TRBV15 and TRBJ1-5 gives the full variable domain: DAMVIQNPRYQVTQFGKPVTLSCSQTLNHNVMYWYQQKSSQAPKLLFHYYDKDFNNEADTPDNFQSRRPNTSFCFLDIRSPGLGDTAMYLCATSSFGGDQPQHFGDGTRLSIL.

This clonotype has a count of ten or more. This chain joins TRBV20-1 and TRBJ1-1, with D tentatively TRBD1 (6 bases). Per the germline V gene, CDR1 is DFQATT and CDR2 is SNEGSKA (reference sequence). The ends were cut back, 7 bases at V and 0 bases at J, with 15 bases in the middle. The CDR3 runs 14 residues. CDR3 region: CSGTDGGLNTEAFF. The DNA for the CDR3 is TGCAGTGGCACGGACGGGGGCCTGAACACTGAAGCTTTCTTT.

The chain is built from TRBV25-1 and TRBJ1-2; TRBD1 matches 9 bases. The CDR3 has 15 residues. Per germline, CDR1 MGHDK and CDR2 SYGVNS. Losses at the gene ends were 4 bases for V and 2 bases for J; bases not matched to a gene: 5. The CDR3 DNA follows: TGTGCCAGCAGTGCAACGGGACAGGGAAACTATGGCTACACCTTC. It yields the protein CASSATGQGNYGYTF.

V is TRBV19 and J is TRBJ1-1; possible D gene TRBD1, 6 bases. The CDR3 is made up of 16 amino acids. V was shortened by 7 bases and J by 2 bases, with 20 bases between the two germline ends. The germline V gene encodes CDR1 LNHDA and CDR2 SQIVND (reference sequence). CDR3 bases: TGTGCCAGTACCCAGCTCGGGGCAGGGGAAAACACTGAAGCTTTCTTT. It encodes CASTQLGAGENTEAFF.

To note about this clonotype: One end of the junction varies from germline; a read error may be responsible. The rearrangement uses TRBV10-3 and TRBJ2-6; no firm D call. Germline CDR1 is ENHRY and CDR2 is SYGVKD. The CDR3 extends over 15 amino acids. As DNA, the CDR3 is TGTGCCAGCAGTTACGTTGAGACTGGGGCCAACGTCCTGACTTTC. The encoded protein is CASSYVETGANVLTF.

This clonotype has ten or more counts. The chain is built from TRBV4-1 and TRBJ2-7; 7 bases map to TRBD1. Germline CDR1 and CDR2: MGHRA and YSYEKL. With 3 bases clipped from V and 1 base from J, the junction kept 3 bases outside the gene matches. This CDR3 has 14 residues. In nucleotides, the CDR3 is TGCGCCAGCAGCCATGCGACAGGGTCCTACGAGCAGTACTTC. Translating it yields CASSHATGSYEQYF.

The CDR3 coding sequence is TGTGCCAGCAGCCCCGCAAACCTGTGGGAGGGGTGGACTGAAGCTTTCTTT. As protein: CASSPANLWEGWTEAFF. The rearrangement joins TRBV7-9 to TRBJ1-1; possibly TRBD1 for D (5 bases). V dropped 5 bases and J dropped 5 bases, with 24 bases sitting between them. Germline lookup yields CDR1 SEHNR and CDR2 FQNEAQ (reference sequence). CDR3 length: 17 residues.

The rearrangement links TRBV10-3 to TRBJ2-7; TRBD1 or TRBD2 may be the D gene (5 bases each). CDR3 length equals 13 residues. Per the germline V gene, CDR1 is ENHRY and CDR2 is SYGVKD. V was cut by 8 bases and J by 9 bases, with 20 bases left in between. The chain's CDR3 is CAISEERGDTQYF. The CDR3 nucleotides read TGTGCCATCTCCGAGGAAAGGGGAGATACGCAGTACTTC.

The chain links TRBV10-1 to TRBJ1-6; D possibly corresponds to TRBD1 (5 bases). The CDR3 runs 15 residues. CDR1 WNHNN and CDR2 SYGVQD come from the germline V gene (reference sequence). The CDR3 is CPPAKGPGEDSPLHF. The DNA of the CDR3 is TGCCCGCCGGCGAAGGGGCCCGGGGAAGATTCACCCCTCCACTTT.

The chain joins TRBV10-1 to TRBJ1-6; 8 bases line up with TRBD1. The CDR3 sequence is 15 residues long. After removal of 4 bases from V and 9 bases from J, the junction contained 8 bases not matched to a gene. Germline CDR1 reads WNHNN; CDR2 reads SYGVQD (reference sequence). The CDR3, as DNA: TGCGCCAGCAGTGGCCGACAGGGGCCAGGTTCACCCCTCCACTTT. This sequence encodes CASSGRQGPGSPLHF.

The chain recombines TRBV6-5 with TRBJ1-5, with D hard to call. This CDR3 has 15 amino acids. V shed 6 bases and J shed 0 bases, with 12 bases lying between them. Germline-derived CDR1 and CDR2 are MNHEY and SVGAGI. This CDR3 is CASSLTPYSNQPQHF. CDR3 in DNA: TGTGCCAGCAGCCTTACTCCGTATAGCAATCAGCCCCAGCATTTT.